The clone carrying this TCR beta chain was picked up a small number of times. The antigen remains unidentified. The data were obtained in a study of regulatory and conventional T cells in RAG deficiency. Study-level results: Patient subsets had shorter CDR3s; Omenn Treg-Tconv overlap exceeded 85%. Compared with controls, unique Treg TCR beta sequences dropped around 100-fold in Omenn syndrome and CID/AS.

Only in-frame clones appear in the TCRdb table, and some are missing; sequencing was by immunoSEQ multiplex PCR. The repertoire holds 7,000 to 8,500 clones, with 90% to 95% as singletons. CDR3 length: 16 amino acids. J was trimmed by 8 bases and V by 2 bases; bases with no gene match: 11. Per the germline V gene, CDR1 is SGHAT and CDR2 is FQNNGV. Regulatory T cells were sorted from blood as CD4+ CD25-high CD127-low cells. These same data were also listed under a study on regulatory T cells. In that study: The PCR used 52 TRBV and 13 TRBJ primers.

The sequence was collected from a human donor in good health. This chain joins TRBV11-2 and TRBJ1-3; 8 bases agree with TRBD1. Sequencing input: CD127- CD25+ CD4+ Tregs sorted from blood. The CDR3 nucleotides are TGTGCCAGCAGCTTATATGGGGCAGGGGGCAGCGACACCATATATTTT. This codes for CASSLYGAGGSDTIYF.